The T cell receptor (beta chain) described here comes from a study of vaccination effects on CD4 cells after COVID-19. Overall study context: Post-vaccine sampling occurred a median 72 days after the second dose. Points from the study as a whole: Healthy vaccinees had only 1 of 255 vaccine-induced clones cross-react with common cold coronaviruses.

Measured with immunoSEQ multiplex PCR; TCRdb has only the in-frame clones, and not every one. The repertoire holds 57,000 or so clones, roughly 73% seen once, with 0.95% to 1.5% in the top ten. Germline V gene lookup returns CDR1 SGHVS and CDR2 FQNEAQ. The CDR3 length is 14 residues. V shed 5 bases and J shed 8 bases, with 15 bases lying between them. Expansion of antigen-specific CD4+ T cells with viral peptide pools was carried out by the ViraFEST assay before sequencing. Researchers isolated CD4+ T cells once roughly nine days of culture had elapsed. Vaccine administered to participants consisted of two doses of either BNT162b2 or mRNA-1273. Each vaccine recipient was nucleocapsid antibody negative and had no prior SARS-CoV-2 infection. This clone was counted once. Its matching antigen is unknown.

The sample was CD4+ T cells from PBMCs cultured with HCoV-229E spike peptides, taken after COVID-19 vaccination. The gene calls are TRBV7-8 and TRBJ1-4; D might be TRBD1 (6 bases). The sequence was collected from a human donor who received a COVID-19 vaccine. DNA of the CDR3: TGTGCCAGCAGCCGAGGGGGTCTTAGCGAAAAACTGTTTTTT. Protein: CASSRGGLSEKLFF.